Listed below are T cell receptor beta chains from one sample, sequenced in a study of beta chain features in type 1 diabetes. Profiling relied on immunoSEQ multiplex PCR, and the TCRdb table lists in-frame clones only, not all of them. The sample lists roughly 610,000 clones; roughly a sixth were seen once. Sequences were obtained from naive CD4+ T cells from blood. Receptor source: a young man in good health. CDR3s include the opening cysteine and the closing phenylalanine or tryptophan. D genes are given only for firm matches. Expanded clones are given a class, and other clones once, few, many or no size at all.

J | size | D | V | DNA | CDR3
TRBJ2-1 | - | - | TRBV7-6 | TGTGCCAGCAGCTTAGTGGGCTACAATGAGCAGTTCTTC | CASSLVGYNEQFF
TRBJ2-5 | - | - | TRBV5-6 | TGTGCCAGCAGCTCACGGGAGACCCAGTACTTC | CASSSRETQYF
TRBJ1-2 | - | - | TRBV2 | TGTGCCAGCAGTGTAGGCAGTACCTATGGCTACACCTTC | CASSVGSTYGYTF
TRBJ1-2 | once | TRBD1 | TRBV10-3 | TGTGCCATCAGGGGAGGGACAGGCGGTGGCTATGGCTACACCTTC | CAIRGGTGGGYGYTF
TRBJ1-4 | - | - | TRBV21-1 | TGTGCCAGCAGAGAACCCCGGACAGCCCAGAATGAAAAACTGTTTTTT | CASREPRTAQNEKLFF
TRBJ1-3 | few | TRBD1 | TRBV27 | TGTGCCAGCAGTTTATCGCGGGACAGGGGGCTCCACACCATATATTTT | CASSLSRDRGLHTIYF
TRBJ1-4 | - | - | TRBV7-8 | TGTGCCAGCAGCTTAGAACGCCCGGGAGGGGGTGAAAAACTGTTTTTT | CASSLERPGGGEKLFF
TRBJ1-6 | - | - | TRBV7-2 | TGTGCCAGCAGCCTCTCAGGGGACAATTCACCCCTCCACTTT | CASSLSGDNSPLHF
TRBJ2-3 | - | TRBD2 | TRBV2 | TGTGCCAGCAAGAGCGGGACTAGCGCAGATACGCAGTATTTT | CASKSGTSADTQYF
TRBJ2-7 | few | TRBD1 | TRBV7-9 | TGTGCCAGCATCGGGACAGGGGACGGAGAGCAGTACTTC | CASIGTGDGEQYF
TRBJ2-5 | few | TRBD2 | TRBV28 | TGTGCCAGCAGGCGGGGGGTTCAAGAGACCCAGTACTTC | CASRRGVQETQYF
TRBJ1-4 | - | TRBD1 | TRBV15 | TGTGCCACCAGCAGCTCGCGAGACAGGGGGATTAATGAAAAACTGTTTTTT | CATSSSRDRGINEKLFF
TRBJ2-1 | - | - | TRBV5-1 | TGCGCCAGCAAGGGAGTGAATGAGCAGTTCTTC | CASKGVNEQFF
TRBJ2-5 | few | - | TRBV7-2 | TGTGCCAGCAGCTTAAGAGGAGAGACCCAGTACTTC | CASSLRGETQYF
TRBJ2-1 | few | TRBD2 | TRBV5-4 | TGTGCCAGCAGCCGTAGCGGGAGAGGGAGCAATGAGCAGTTCTTC | CASSRSGRGSNEQFF
TRBJ2-3 | few | TRBD1 | TRBV19 | TGTGCCAGTTTAGGACAGGGGAGTCCAGATACGCAGTATTTT | CASLGQGSPDTQYF
TRBJ2-7 | few | TRBD2 | TRBV2 | TGTGCCAGCAGTGGAAGGACTAGCGGATACGAGCAGTACTTC | CASSGRTSGYEQYF
TRBJ1-2 | few | - | TRBV30 | TGTGCCTGGAGTTTTGAAGGTGGCTACACCTTC | CAWSFEGGYTF
TRBJ2-7 | few | TRBD1 | TRBV27 | TGTGCCAGCAGCCTGGGACAGGGGGGTAGGTACGAGCAGTACTTC | CASSLGQGGRYEQYF
TRBJ1-1 | - | - | TRBV2 | TGTGCCAGCAATCTCAGGGGTTTCAGCACTGAAGCTTTCTTT | CASNLRGFSTEAFF
TRBJ2-7 | - | - | TRBV5-1 | TGCGCCAGCAGCGCCCAAGGGGACGAGCAGTACTTC | CASSAQGDEQYF
TRBJ2-7 | few | - | TRBV19 | TGTGCCAGCACCCAAATCCTCGGAGCTAAGCAGTACTTC | CASTQILGAKQYF
TRBJ1-1 | - | - | TRBV29-1 | TGCAGCGTCGGAAACAGGGACACTGAAGCTTTCTTT | CSVGNRDTEAFF
TRBJ2-2 | - | TRBD2 | TRBV11-3 | TGTGCCAGCAGCACCCTAGCGGGCCCCGGGGAGCTGTTTTTT | CASSTLAGPGELFF
TRBJ2-7 | few | - | TRBV10-3 | TGTGCCATCAGTGGTCGGGGCCTCTCCTCCTACGAGCAGTACTTC | CAISGRGLSSYEQYF
TRBJ2-3 | few | TRBD1 | TRBV28 | TGTGCCAGCAGTCCCTCAACCCTTAGACAGGGAAGGACAGATACGCAGTATTTT | CASSPSTLRQGRTDTQYF
TRBJ2-2 | - | - | TRBV7-6 | TGTGCCAGCAGCTTAGCGGCTCACACCGGGGAGCTGTTTTTT | CASSLAAHTGELFF
TRBJ1-3 | few | - | TRBV18 | TGTGCCAGCTCGCTCGTCCGGGAACCCTCTGGAAACACCATATATTTT | CASSLVREPSGNTIYF
TRBJ2-5 | - | - | TRBV5-1 | TGCGCCAGCAGCTTGTCCCAGGAGACCCAGTACTTC | CASSLSQETQYF
TRBJ1-2 | few | - | TRBV5-6 | TGTGCCAGCAGCCCGATGGGGGTGGGTGGCTACACCTTC | CASSPMGVGGYTF
TRBJ2-7 | few | - | TRBV5-4 | TGTGCCAGCAGCCCGGGGACCGTTCTCTACGAGCAGTACTTC | CASSPGTVLYEQYF
TRBJ2-1 | few | - | TRBV7-2 | TGTGCCAGCAGCTTAGATTTCGGGGCTTACAATGAGCAGTTCTTC | CASSLDFGAYNEQFF
TRBJ1-5 | - | - | TRBV21-1 | TGTGCCAGCAGCAAAGGGGCAGCTATCAATCAGCCCCAGCATTTT | CASSKGAAINQPQHF
TRBJ2-7 | - | - | TRBV4-2 | TGTGCCAGCAGCCAAGAAAATCAACCCGGATACGAGCAGTACTTC | CASSQENQPGYEQYF
TRBJ1-1 | few | - | TRBV20-1 | TGCAGTGGCCCCGAAGCTTTCTTT | CSGPEAFF
TRBJ1-1 | few | - | TRBV19 | TGTGCCAGTATTTTCTCCCGGGCGGCGAACACTGAAGCTTTCTTT | CASIFSRAANTEAFF
TRBJ1-2 | few | TRBD1 | TRBV5-4 | TGTGCCAGCAGCTTAAAGACAGGGATCTATGGCTACACCTTC | CASSLKTGIYGYTF
TRBJ1-5 | few | - | TRBV10-3 | TGTGCCATCAGGGGACCGGGCAGCAATCAGCCCCAGCATTTT | CAIRGPGSNQPQHF
TRBJ2-1 | - | - | TRBV11-2 | TGTGCCAGCAGCTTAGAGCGGGCTAGCGTCTCCTACAATGAGCAGTTCTTC | CASSLERASVSYNEQFF
TRBJ2-1 | - | TRBD1 | TRBV6-1 | TGTGCCATCAGTTTCAGGGGGTCCTACAATGAGCAGTTCTTC | CAISFRGSYNEQFF
TRBJ2-7 | - | - | TRBV4-1 | TGCGCCAGCAGCGATAGGACAGCCAATGCCTACGAGCAGTACTTC | CASSDRTANAYEQYF
TRBJ1-1 | - | TRBD1 | TRBV6-6 | TGTGCCAGCAGAAGATCGACAGGGGCGAACACTGAAGCTTTCTTT | CASRRSTGANTEAFF
TRBJ1-6 | few | TRBD1 | TRBV7-9 | TGTGCCAGCAGCCATAAGCCCTTACCCGGGACAGGGAATTCACCCCTCCACTTT | CASSHKPLPGTGNSPLHF
TRBJ1-2 | few | TRBD1 | TRBV28 | TGTGCCAGCAGTTTGGGACAGCACTATGGCTACACCTTC | CASSLGQHYGYTF
TRBJ2-6 | - | - | TRBV19 | TGTGCCAGTAGTATAGGGGCAGGGGATAACGGGGCCAACGTCCTGACTTTC | CASSIGAGDNGANVLTF
TRBJ2-3 | - | - | TRBV5-4 | TGTGCGAATGGTGGGGAGAGGCACACAGATACGCAGTATTTT | CANGGERHTDTQYF
TRBJ1-2 | - | TRBD1 | TRBV7-2 | TGTGCCAGCAGCTTAGCGATGGGACAGAGCTATGGCTACACCTTC | CASSLAMGQSYGYTF
TRBJ2-7 | few | - | TRBV7-3 | TGTGCCAGCAGCCCGGGGCGTTACGAGCAGTACTTC | CASSPGRYEQYF
TRBJ2-2 | - | - | TRBV6-6 | TGTGCCAGTCACCAGTACACCGGGGAGCTGTTTTTT | CASHQYTGELFF
TRBJ2-5 | - | - | TRBV4-3 | TGCGCCAGCAGCCGTACAGAGAAAGAGACCCAGTACTTC | CASSRTEKETQYF
TRBJ1-5 | - | TRBD1 | TRBV5-1 | TGCGCCAGCAGCTTGGGTGGCCTTGGACAGGGGGGAAGGGATCAGCCCCAGCATTTT | CASSLGGLGQGGRDQPQHF
TRBJ1-3 | - | - | TRBV12-5 | TGTGCTAGTGGTTTGGTACTTGGCAGGGACTCTGGAAACACCATATATTTT | CASGLVLGRDSGNTIYF
TRBJ1-5 | - | - | TRBV5-5 | TGTGCCAGCAGCTTGGCCCCACAGGGCAATCAGCCCCAGCATTTT | CASSLAPQGNQPQHF
TRBJ2-3 | few | TRBD1 | TRBV11-3 | TGTGCCAGCAGCCTCGCCAGACTTCAAGGACAGGGCCCAGATACGCAGTATTTT | CASSLARLQGQGPDTQYF